Below are 18 T cell receptor beta chains sequenced from a single sample in a study of shared clonotypes between healthy human individuals. Sequenced by immunoSEQ multiplex PCR; TCRdb stores in-frame clones only, minus some. Of roughly 2.1 million clones in the sample, about 93% are singletons; the top ten hold under 2%. The naive CD8 population came from CD45RO-negative cells selected for CCR7, without terminally differentiated effector memory CD45RA+ cells. The specimen was naive CD8+ T cells from PBMCs. All receptors derive from a man between 18 and 35 years old in good health. Some clones in this sample may be carry-over from other donors' samples.

The chain carries TRBV5-1 and TRBJ2-2; D unresolved. V lost 6 bases and J lost 1, with 13 bases in between. This CDR3 spans 15 amino acids. Germline V gene data show CDR1 as SGHRS and CDR2 as YFSETQ. CDR3 in amino acids: CASTFLKENTGELFF. In DNA, the CDR3 is TGCGCCAGCACCTTCCTCAAAGAGAACACCGGGGAGCTGTTTTTT.

V is TRBV7-8 and J is TRBJ2-7; D unresolved. V was clipped by 2 bases and J by 3 bases, with 14 bases between them. The CDR3 extends over 15 amino acids. Germline V gene sequence: CDR1 SGHVS, CDR2 FQNEAQ. CDR3 in DNA: TGTGCCAGCAGCTTACTCCCTTCCAGTTACTACGAGCAGTACTTC. Translated: CASSLLPSSYYEQYF.

The rearrangement uses TRBV27 and TRBJ2-1, with D uncertain. The germline CDR1 and CDR2 sequences are MNHEY and SMNVEV (reference sequence). The CDR3 length is 13 residues. The V and J ends lost 7 bases and 5 bases respectively, with 12 bases between them. The CDR3 reads CASKLEWDNEQFF. CDR3 in DNA: TGTGCCAGCAAGCTCGAATGGGACAATGAGCAGTTCTTC.

V and J are TRBV7-9 and TRBJ2-5, with a tentative D call TRBD2 (6 bases). The J call may not be correct, given that the DNA end is closer to TRBJ2-7. The CDR3 extends over 16 amino acids. Germline assignment: CDR1 SEHNR and CDR2 FQNEAQ (reference sequence). CDR3 sequence reads: CASSVTRGLRSYEQYF. The CDR3 bases are TGTGCCAGCAGCGTGACCCGGGGACTTAGGAGCTACGAGCAGTACTTC.

This clone came up once. The chain couples TRBV4-3 to TRBJ1-3; a weak D match, TRBD1 (5 bases). Trimming pared 4 bases from V and 4 bases from J, leaving 17 bases between. This CDR3 has 16 residues. Per the germline V gene, CDR1 is LGHNA and CDR2 is YSLEER. The DNA for the CDR3 is TGCGCCAGCAGCCCCTTGGGGGAAGGGGAGGGAAACACCATATATTTT. This gives the protein CASSPLGEGEGNTIYF.

The gene calls are TRBV13 and TRBJ2-5, with D perhaps given as TRBD1 or TRBD2 (5 bases each). The CDR3 spans 15 residues. Trimming took off 5 bases at V and 5 bases at J, with 18 bases between the two ends. CDR1 PRHDT and CDR2 FYEKMQ come from the germline V gene (reference sequence). DNA of the CDR3: TGTGCCAGCAGCCCCGCCGTCGGGACGGGGGAGACCCAGTACTTC. As protein: CASSPAVGTGETQYF.

Here the CDR3 DNA reads TGTGCCAGCAGAGAATTCACAGGGGATAGCAATCAGCCCCAGCATTTT. Translating it yields CASREFTGDSNQPQHF. The chain recombines TRBV27 with TRBJ1-5, with TRBD1 matching over 7 bases. V shed 6 bases, J shed 0 bases, and the junction held 8 bases outside the gene matches. This CDR3 spans 16 amino acids. The V gene's germline CDR1 is MNHEY and CDR2 SMNVEV (reference sequence).

J is TRBJ2-7 and V is TRBV27; TRBD1 matches at 9 bases. V was pared by 5 bases and J by 1 base, with 9 bases of the junction left unmatched. The CDR3 runs 16 residues. Germline V CDR1 and CDR2: MNHEY, SMNVEV (reference sequence). CDR3 DNA: TGTGCCAGCAGTACATCACCCGGGACAGGGTCCTACGAGCAGTACTTC. Its protein is CASSTSPGTGSYEQYF.

V gene TRBV19 combines with J gene TRBJ2-7; a possible D gene is TRBD2 (6 bases). CDR3 size: 14 residues. Germline V gives CDR1 LNHDA, CDR2 SQIVND (reference sequence). Between the trimmed V and J ends, which lost 3 bases and 2 bases, there was a span of 11 bases. The CDR3 sequence: CASSIRGSTYEQYF. Here the CDR3 DNA reads TGTGCCAGTAGTATCCGGGGGTCGACCTACGAGCAGTACTTC.

Here the CDR3 DNA reads TGTGCCAGCAGACGCCGGGACCTACATTACACCGCCTACGAGCAGTACTTC. It specifies CASRRRDLHYTAYEQYF. The chain employs TRBV28 and TRBJ2-7, with D possibly called TRBD1 or TRBD2 (5 bases each). CDR1 is MDHEN, CDR2 SYDVKM, per germline. Deletions cut 6 bases from V and 2 bases from J, with 23 bases between. This CDR3 contains 17 residues.

The chain is built from TRBV11-2 and TRBJ1-1, with 7 bases that match TRBD1. The ends lost 4 bases at V and 4 bases at J; junction bases unmatched: 6. The CDR3 totals 14 residues. Germline CDR1 SGHAT, CDR2 FQNNGV. CDR3 amino acids: CASSSRGGGTEAFF. In DNA form, the CDR3 reads TGTGCCAGCAGCTCACGAGGGGGCGGCACTGAAGCTTTCTTT.

This chain joins TRBV15 and TRBJ1-1; D call uncertain. The CDR3 covers 13 residues. Germline CDR1 LNHNV, CDR2 YYDKDF (reference sequence). V shed 5 bases and J shed 4 bases, with 11 bases lying between them. The CDR3 loop is CATSYSFGTEAFF. For the CDR3, the DNA is TGTGCCACCAGCTACTCGTTCGGCACTGAAGCTTTCTTT.

The chain couples TRBV4-3 to TRBJ2-1, with D possibly being TRBD1 (6 bases). Per the germline V gene, CDR1 is LGHNA and CDR2 is YSLEER. V lost 0 bases and J 10 bases, leaving 16 bases between the germline ends. This CDR3 spans 15 amino acids. The CDR3, as DNA: TGCGCCAGCAGCCAAGATAGGGGGACGTGGGGGGAGCAGTTCTTC. Its protein product is CASSQDRGTWGEQFF.

The chain couples TRBV29-1 to TRBJ2-3, with 10 positions matching TRBD2. With V trimmed by 1 base and J by 1 base, 11 bases remained unmatched. The CDR3 is made up of 18 amino acids. Germline V gene data show CDR1 as SQVTM and CDR2 as ANQGSEA. CDR3 DNA sequence: TGCAGCGTTGAAGCGACAATTAGCGGGAGGACCCGCACAGATACGCAGTATTTT. Its translation: CSVEATISGRTRTDTQYF.

The J gene is TRBJ1-1, the V gene TRBV7-9; TRBD1 might be the D (5 bases). V was shortened by 1 base and J by 4 bases, with 10 bases between the two germline ends. Germline V gene lookup returns CDR1 SEHNR and CDR2 FQNEAQ (reference sequence). The length of the CDR3 is 14 residues. DNA of the CDR3: TGTGCCAGCAGCTTAGATACGGGGGTCACTGAAGCTTTCTTT. Translated, it gives CASSLDTGVTEAFF. The full variable domain, in which reference TRBV7-9 and TRBJ1-1 provide the parts outside the CDR3, is DTGVSQNPRHKITKRGQNVTFRCDPISEHNRLYWYRQTLGQGPEFLTYFQNEAQLEKSRLLSDRFSAERPKGSFSTLEIQRTEQGDSAMYLCASSLDTGVTEAFFGQGTRLTVV.

The chain is built from TRBV2 and TRBJ2-1; D may be TRBD2 (6 bases). CDR1 and CDR2 from the germline V gene are SNHLY and FYNNEI. V lost 3 bases and J lost 6, with 18 bases in between. This CDR3 has 16 residues. The CDR3 nucleotides are TGTGCCAGCAGTGATTTAGGGACTGGGCCCTCCAATGAGCAGTTCTTC. Protein: CASSDLGTGPSNEQFF.

The chain joins TRBV9 to TRBJ2-7, with TRBD2 matching over 13 bases. Unmatched junction bases numbered 6, after V lost 3 bases and J lost 6 bases. From germline, CDR1 is SGDLS and CDR2 YYNGEE. The CDR3 is 15 amino acids. DNA for the CDR3: TGTGCCAGCAGCGCCTCCGGGACTAGCGGGATCGAGCAGTACTTC. This codes for CASSASGTSGIEQYF.

Turning to this clone: The sample has other DNA sequences that encode this CDR3 too. The V gene is TRBV11-2, the J gene TRBJ2-1; D gene ambiguous. V was pared by 1 base and J by 3 bases, with 10 bases between. From germline, CDR1 is SGHAT and CDR2 FQNNGV. CDR3 size: 15 residues. The CDR3 bases are TGTGCCAGCAGCTTAGGGGCCGGCGGCTACAATGAGCAGTTCTTC. The encoded protein is CASSLGAGGYNEQFF.